The 19 T cell receptor beta chains given below trace back to one sample, sequenced in a study of blood T cell repertoires in COVID-19. Libraries were prepared by immunoSEQ multiplex PCR; TCRdb keeps only in-frame clonotypes and omits some of them. The sample consists of hundreds of thousands of clones, 80% to 90% of them appearing once. Source material: PBMCs or T cells enriched from blood (not recorded which). These receptors came from a man aged 25 to 45 who had recovered from COVID-19.

The CDR3 reads CASSQAGEQYF. CDR3 DNA sequence: TGTGCCAGCAGTCAAGCAGGCGAGCAGTACTTC. The chain recombines TRBV27 with TRBJ2-7; D unresolved. The germline V gene encodes CDR1 MNHEY and CDR2 SMNVEV (reference sequence). V lost 5 bases and J lost 6, with 8 bases in between. The CDR3 extends over 11 amino acids.

V usage is TRBV19 and J usage is TRBJ2-7, with 8 nucleotides matching TRBD1. Losses at the gene ends were 4 bases for V and 1 base for J; bases not matched to a gene: 21. The germline V gene has CDR1 LNHDA and CDR2 SQIVND (reference sequence). The CDR3 contains 20 residues. The CDR3 region is CASSTDSPGQATGGSYEQYF. CDR3 sequence (DNA): TGTGCCAGTAGTACTGATTCTCCGGGACAGGCCACCGGTGGATCCTACGAGCAGTACTTC.

The rearrangement joins TRBV2 to TRBJ2-5; maybe TRBD1 (6 bases). The germline CDR1 and CDR2 sequences are SNHLY and FYNNEI. The length of the CDR3 is 13 residues. V was cut by 3 bases and J by 4 bases, with 9 bases left in between. The CDR3 nucleotides are TGTGCCAGCAGTGACGGCAGGGGAGAGACCCAGTACTTC. As protein: CASSDGRGETQYF.

The chain couples TRBV7-6 to TRBJ2-7, with a tentative D call TRBD1 (6 bases). The CDR3 runs 13 residues. Germline assignment: CDR1 SGHVS and CDR2 FNYEAQ. V was cut by 1 base and J by 3 bases, with 7 bases left in between. The CDR3, as DNA: TGTGCCAGCAGCTTAGAACAGGGCTACGAGCAGTACTTC. This gives the protein CASSLEQGYEQYF.

The chain links TRBV28 to TRBJ1-3; 7 nucleotides agree with TRBD1. The CDR3 is 15 residues long. From germline, CDR1 is MDHEN and CDR2 SYDVKM. V dropped 5 bases and J dropped 4; count of bases not matched to a gene: 8. In DNA, the CDR3 is TGTGCCAGCAGTATTACAGGGGTTAAAGGAAACACCATATATTTT. It is translated as CASSITGVKGNTIYF.

J is TRBJ2-7 and V is TRBV7-2; TRBD2 agrees at 10 bases. CDR1 SGHTA and CDR2 FQGNSA come from the germline V gene. V lost 2 bases, J lost 7 bases, and 17 bases stayed unmatched. The CDR3 spans 18 residues. The DNA of the CDR3 is TGTGCCAGCAGCTTAAGGCTAGCGGGAGTGGGGGACCTGGGGGAGCAGTACTTC. Protein: CASSLRLAGVGDLGEQYF.

This clone was recorded once. The V and J genes are TRBV24-1 and TRBJ1-4; D gene uncertain. The V gene lost 2 bases and the J gene lost 6 bases, with 6 bases spanning the gap. The CDR3 is 13 amino acids. CDR1 and CDR2 (germline): KGHDR, SFDVKD. CDR3 amino acids: CATSDWRDEKLFF. The DNA of the CDR3 is TGTGCCACCAGTGATTGGAGAGATGAAAAACTGTTTTTT.

The rearrangement uses TRBV3-1 (or the pseudogene TRBV3-2) and TRBJ1-2; possible D gene TRBD1, 5 bases. Deletions cut 7 bases from V and 2 bases from J, with 11 bases between. The CDR3 length is 13 residues. Germline CDR1 is LGHDT and CDR2 is YNNKEL (reference sequence). The CDR3 here is CASTLRGNYGYTF. CDR3 sequence (DNA): TGTGCCAGCACCCTTAGGGGAAACTATGGCTACACCTTC.

The chain couples TRBV13 to TRBJ2-3; 7 nucleotides align to TRBD1. The CDR3 loop spans 15 amino acids. Germline V CDR1 and CDR2: PRHDT, FYEKMQ (reference sequence). V dropped 4 bases and J dropped 4; count of bases not matched to a gene: 8. The CDR3 sequence is CASSSRQGAPDTQYF. CDR3 nucleotides: TGTGCCAGCAGCTCTCGACAGGGAGCCCCAGATACGCAGTATTTT.

V is TRBV7-9 and J is TRBJ1-3, with D unclear. CDR1 is SEHNR, CDR2 FQNEAQ, per germline (reference sequence). The ends were cut back, 5 bases at V and 0 bases at J, with 14 bases in the middle. CDR3 length: 16 residues. The CDR3 DNA is TGTGCCAGCAGCCCCATGGGAGCCAACTCTGGAAACACCATATATTTT. Its protein product is CASSPMGANSGNTIYF.

V and J are TRBV6-5 and TRBJ2-1; 8 bases agree with TRBD1. The V gene end was trimmed by 7 bases and the J gene end by 8 bases; junction bases not matched to a gene: 13. CDR3 length: 15 residues. Per germline, CDR1 MNHEY and CDR2 SVGAGI. The CDR3 region has the DNA TGTGCCAGCACCGACCCCCAGGGGGCCAGGGATGAGCAGTTCTTC. It yields the protein CASTDPQGARDEQFF.

The chain links TRBV28 to TRBJ2-1; 7 nucleotides match TRBD2. The CDR3 spans 15 residues. Germline V lookup: CDR1 MDHEN, CDR2 SYDVKM. Germline trimming cut 5 bases from V and 5 bases from J; bases unmatched to any gene: 9. The CDR3 here is CASSHSGTIDNEQFF. The CDR3 DNA sequence: TGTGCCAGCAGTCATTCCGGGACTATCGACAATGAGCAGTTCTTC.

This chain links TRBV6-5 with TRBJ1-1, with 7 bases that match TRBD1. In germline, CDR1 is MNHEY, CDR2 SVGAGI. The V and J ends lost 5 bases and 7 bases, in that order; junction bases with no gene match: 13. This CDR3 has 15 residues. The CDR3 nucleotides are TGTGCCAGCAGTCCAGAAAGTAAGGGGGCGGTTGAAGCTTTCTTT. The encoded protein is CASSPESKGAVEAFF.

This clone showed up just once. This chain connects TRBV7-8 to TRBJ1-4; TRBD1 aligns across 7 bases. The V gene end was trimmed by 5 bases and the J gene end by 4 bases; junction bases not matched to a gene: 4. Germline V gene lookup returns CDR1 SGHVS and CDR2 FQNEAQ. CDR3 length: 14 amino acids. The CDR3 nucleotides are TGTGCCAGCAGCCCGACAGGGAATAATGAAAAACTGTTTTTT. Translation gives CASSPTGNNEKLFF.

This chain connects TRBV5-4 to TRBJ2-7; TRBD2 agrees at 10 bases. Germline CDR1 is SGHNT and CDR2 is YYREEE (reference sequence). CDR3 length: 18 residues. J gave up 0 bases and V 0 bases, and 9 bases lay outside the gene matches. In DNA, the CDR3 is TGTGCCAGCAGCTTGGGGGTGACTAGCGGGCGTAGCTCCTACGAGCAGTACTTC. This sequence encodes CASSLGVTSGRSSYEQYF. Using reference TRBV5-4 and TRBJ2-7 for the parts outside the CDR3, the full variable domain is ETGVTQSPTHLIKTRGQQVTLRCSSQSGHNTVSWYQQALGQGPQFIFQYYREEENGRGNFPPRFSGLQFPNYSSELNVNALELDDSALYLCASSLGVTSGRSSYEQYFGPGTRLTVT.

V gene TRBV7-2 combines with J gene TRBJ1-2; possible D gene TRBD1, 5 bases. V dropped 4 bases and J dropped 2 bases, with 14 bases sitting between them. The CDR3 runs to 15 residues. Per the germline V gene, CDR1 is SGHTA and CDR2 is FQGNSA. For the CDR3, the DNA is TGTGCCAGCAGCTCGGGACGGGCGGGGAACTATGGCTACACCTTC. Protein product: CASSSGRAGNYGYTF.

The V gene is TRBV27, the J gene TRBJ2-7, with no clear D. With 4 bases removed from V and 1 base from J, the gap between germline ends came to 5 bases. CDR1 MNHEY and CDR2 SMNVEV come from the germline V gene (reference sequence). This CDR3 comprises 12 residues. The CDR3 bases are TGTGCCAGCAGTTCTCTGTCCTACGAGCAGTACTTC. Its translation: CASSSLSYEQYF.

The chain carries TRBV7-3 and TRBJ2-1, with 12 bases aligning to TRBD2. Germline CDR1 and CDR2: SGHTA and FQGTGA. Trimming removed 3 bases from V and 6 bases from J; junction bases left unmatched: 0. The CDR3 is 14 amino acids. The CDR3: CASSLGLAGNEQFF. For the CDR3, the DNA is TGTGCCAGCAGCTTGGGACTAGCGGGCAATGAGCAGTTCTTC. Filled out from reference TRBV7-3 and TRBJ2-1, the complete variable domain reads GAGVSQTPSNKVTEKGKYVELRCDPISGHTALYWYRQSLGQGPEFLIYFQGTGAADDSGLPNDRFFAVRPEGSVSTLKIQRTERGDSAVYLCASSLGLAGNEQFFGPGTRLTVL.

The chain couples TRBV11-2 to TRBJ2-7; 7 bases match TRBD1. CDR3 size: 12 residues. V lost 4 bases to trimming and J lost 5 bases; unmatched junction nucleotides: 2. Germline-derived CDR1 and CDR2 are SGHAT and FQNNGV. CDR3 sequence reads: CASSSTGHEQYF. In nucleotides, the CDR3 is TGTGCCAGCAGCTCGACAGGGCACGAGCAGTACTTC.